This T cell receptor (beta chain) is drawn from a study of blood T cells in healthy people across ages (dated by TCRdb to the mid-2010s). About the full investigation: Template switching captured roughly one uniquely barcoded TCR beta cDNA molecule per two T cells in model experiments. To avoid experimental bias, donors of different ages were randomly spread across the sequencing lanes. Using deep sequencing normalized with unique cDNA molecular identifiers, the study measured how TCR beta repertoire diversity changes with age. Donors were grouped into four age groups: young (average 16 years), middle-aged (approximately 41), aged (62) and long-lived (just over 80). Using the same blood draw, the study looked at two additional independent replicas of 1 million unique cDNA reads for two donors, one aged 18 to 29 and the other aged 80 or older.

At the junction V is shortened by 4 bases and J by 6 bases, with 18 bases in between. The CDR3, cysteine through phenylalanine, is 16 amino acids long. Only CDR3 DNA remains: 48 bases, in frame from the first base. CDR1 and CDR2 are drawn from the germline V gene: KGHDR, SFDVKD. The library was built by means of 5' RACE. The reads were generated on an Illumina HiSeq 2500. The second PCR ran for roughly 7 to 11 cycles and used a J-beta primer mix along with a sample-barcoded 5' primer. A unique molecular identifier was introduced onto each TCR beta cDNA molecule by a template-switch 5' adaptor carrying 12 random nucleotides. At least 2.5 million CDR3-containing paired-end reads were obtained from each sample. The Mint cDNA synthesis kit, primed by a TRBC-specific oligonucleotide, was used to synthesize first-strand cDNA from all RNA. After uracil-DNA glycosylase treatment, a first 18-cycle PCR used universal primers M1SS and BC2_uni_R on all cDNA. Processing in the source paper ran as follows. Normalization of each sample was performed by random selection of 1 million high-quality reads, each carrying a distinct molecular identifier. Instead of being binned into consensus sequences, reads that shared molecular identifiers were thrown out. MiTCR, with a Q25 quality threshold and the strictest error-elimination algorithm, was used for CDR3 identification, clonotype clustering and error correction. A nonparametric unseen species model with Euler transformation was used to estimate lower-bound total TCR beta diversity. TCRdb applied fastp at Q25 and MiXCR to the public reads, then kept only in-frame beta chains. Rows merge per CDR3 protein into single entries with the most common DNA and genes. These V and J calls derive from TCRdb rather than the authors' analysis. For this sample there are about 320,000 distinct CDR3 sequences; 25% to 30% appear just once. The top ten clonotypes cover 29% of the sample.

The 39 donors, aged roughly 6 to 95 years, were systemically healthy Caucasian individuals from Russia. Around 10 milliliters of peripheral blood were drawn from each donor into EDTA-treated Vacutainer tubes. Ficoll-Paque density-gradient centrifugation was used to isolate PBMCs, with at least 6.5 million per sample. Trizol reagent was used to extract total RNA from PBMCs, with at least 5.5 micrograms per sample. The percentages of naive CD45RAhigh/CD27high T cells were determined by flow cytometry on a PBMC aliquot from every donor. Beyond this particular receptor, the publication reports: The CMV infection status of donors was not known, potentially confounding age-related changes in expanded clonotypes. Conclusive comparison of naive and antigen-experienced compartments was prevented by the profiling of bulk unsorted PBMCs. Observed TCR beta diversity per million T cells fell roughly linearly with age, and a significant reduction was already apparent by age roughly 40. A strong correlation was found between observed TCR beta diversity and the percentage of naive T cells measured by flow cytometry. Estimates of total diversity from one million sequenced T cells were regarded as lower bounds and underestimates. Compared with the aged group, the long-lived group had more naive CD4+ T cells, fewer expanded clones and increased TCR diversity, a pattern suggesting age selection.

This clonotype was recorded a few times. The antigen it recognizes is unknown. Base qualities were left out, and no much larger clone turns up one base away. This clonotype was sampled from a woman between 70 and 85 years old in good health. This receptor chain uses TRBV24-1 and TRBJ2-1; perhaps TRBD1 is the D gene, with 6 bases matching. Sequencing was done on a sample of blood. The bases read TGTGCCACCAGTGAGGGTGGGACATCATTGAGCAATGAGCAGTTCTTC. It encodes CATSEGGTSLSNEQFF.